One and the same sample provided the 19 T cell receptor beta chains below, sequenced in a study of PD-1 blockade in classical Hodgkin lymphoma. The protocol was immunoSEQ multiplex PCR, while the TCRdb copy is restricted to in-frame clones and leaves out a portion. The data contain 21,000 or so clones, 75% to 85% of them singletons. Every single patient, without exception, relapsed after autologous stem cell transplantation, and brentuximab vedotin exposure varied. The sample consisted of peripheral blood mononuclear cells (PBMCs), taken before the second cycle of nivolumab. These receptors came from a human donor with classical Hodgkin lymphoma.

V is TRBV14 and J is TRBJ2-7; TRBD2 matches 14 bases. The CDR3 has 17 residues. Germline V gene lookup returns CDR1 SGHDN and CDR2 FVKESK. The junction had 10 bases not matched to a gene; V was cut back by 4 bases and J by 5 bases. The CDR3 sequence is CASSPGTSGSQCHEQYF. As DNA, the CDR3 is TGTGCCAGCAGCCCCGGGACTAGCGGGAGTCAATGTCACGAGCAGTACTTC.

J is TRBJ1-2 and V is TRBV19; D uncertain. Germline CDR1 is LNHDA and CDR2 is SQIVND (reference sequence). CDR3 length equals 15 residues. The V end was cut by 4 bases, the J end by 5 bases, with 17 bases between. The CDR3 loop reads CASSKAQTGFYGYTF. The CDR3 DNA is TGTGCCAGTAGTAAGGCTCAGACGGGATTTTATGGCTACACCTTC.

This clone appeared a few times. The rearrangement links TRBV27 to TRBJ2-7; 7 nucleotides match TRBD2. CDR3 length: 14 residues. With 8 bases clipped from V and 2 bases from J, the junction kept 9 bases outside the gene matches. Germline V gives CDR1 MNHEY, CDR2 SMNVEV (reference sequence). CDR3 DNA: TGTGCCAGCGCTCGTGTTGCGGGGGCCTACGAGCAGTACTTC. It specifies CASARVAGAYEQYF.

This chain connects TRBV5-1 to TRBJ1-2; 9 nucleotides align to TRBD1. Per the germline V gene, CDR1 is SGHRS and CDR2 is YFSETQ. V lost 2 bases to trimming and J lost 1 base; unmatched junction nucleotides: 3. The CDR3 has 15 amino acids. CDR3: CASSLRTGVNYGYTF. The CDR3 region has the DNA TGCGCCAGCAGCTTACGGACAGGGGTTAACTATGGCTACACCTTC.

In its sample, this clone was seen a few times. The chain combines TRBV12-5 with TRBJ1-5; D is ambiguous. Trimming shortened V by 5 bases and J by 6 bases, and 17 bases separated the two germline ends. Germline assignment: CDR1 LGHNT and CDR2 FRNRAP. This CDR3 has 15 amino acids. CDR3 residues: CASGPGPGGRQPQHF. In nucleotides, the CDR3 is TGTGCTAGTGGTCCCGGACCCGGAGGACGTCAGCCCCAGCATTTT.

CDR3 DNA: TGTGCCAGTAGTACCTCCACAGGGGGCTTGAACACTGAAGCTTTCTTT. Translating it yields CASSTSTGGLNTEAFF. The chain joins TRBV19 to TRBJ1-1, with 9 bases matching TRBD1. The CDR3 is made up of 16 amino acids. The V and J ends lost 4 bases and 0 bases, in that order; junction bases with no gene match: 6. Germline V gene sequence: CDR1 LNHDA, CDR2 SQIVND (reference sequence).

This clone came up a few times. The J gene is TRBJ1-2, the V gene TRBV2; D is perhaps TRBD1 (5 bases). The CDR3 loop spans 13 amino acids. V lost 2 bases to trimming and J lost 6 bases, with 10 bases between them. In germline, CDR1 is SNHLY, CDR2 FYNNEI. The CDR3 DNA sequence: TGTGCCAGCAGTGAATTCCGGGGGGATGGCTACACCTTC. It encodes CASSEFRGDGYTF.

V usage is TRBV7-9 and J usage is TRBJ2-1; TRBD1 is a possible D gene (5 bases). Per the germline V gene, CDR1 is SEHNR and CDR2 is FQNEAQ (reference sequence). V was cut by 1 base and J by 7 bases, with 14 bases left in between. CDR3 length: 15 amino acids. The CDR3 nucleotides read TGTGCCAGCAGCTTAGGTCCAGGGTTAGTAAATGAGCAGTTCTTC. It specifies CASSLGPGLVNEQFF.

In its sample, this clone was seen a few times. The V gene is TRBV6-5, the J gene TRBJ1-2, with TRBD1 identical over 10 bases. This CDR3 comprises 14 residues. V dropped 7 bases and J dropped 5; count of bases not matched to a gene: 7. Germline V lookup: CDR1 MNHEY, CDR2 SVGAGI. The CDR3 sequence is CASTRTGGEYGYTF. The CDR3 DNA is TGTGCCAGCACCAGGACAGGGGGAGAATATGGCTACACCTTC.

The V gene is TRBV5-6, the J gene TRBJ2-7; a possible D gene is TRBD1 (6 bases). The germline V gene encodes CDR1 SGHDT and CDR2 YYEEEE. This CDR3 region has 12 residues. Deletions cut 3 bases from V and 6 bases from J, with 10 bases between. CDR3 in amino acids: CASSSGVFEQYF. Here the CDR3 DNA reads TGTGCCAGCAGCTCAGGGGTTTTCGAGCAGTACTTC.

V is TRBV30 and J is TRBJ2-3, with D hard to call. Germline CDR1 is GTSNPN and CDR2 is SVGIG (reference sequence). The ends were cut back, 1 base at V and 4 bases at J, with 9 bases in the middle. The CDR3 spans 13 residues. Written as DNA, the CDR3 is TGTGCCTGGAGTGCCCCCGTCGCAGATACGCAGTATTTT. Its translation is CAWSAPVADTQYF.

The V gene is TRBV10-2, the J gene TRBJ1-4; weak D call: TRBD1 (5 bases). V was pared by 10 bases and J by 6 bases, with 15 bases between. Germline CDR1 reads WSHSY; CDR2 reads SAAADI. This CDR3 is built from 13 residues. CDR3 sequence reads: CATLDMEDEKLFF. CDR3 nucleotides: TGCGCCACCTTGGACATGGAAGATGAAAAACTGTTTTTT.

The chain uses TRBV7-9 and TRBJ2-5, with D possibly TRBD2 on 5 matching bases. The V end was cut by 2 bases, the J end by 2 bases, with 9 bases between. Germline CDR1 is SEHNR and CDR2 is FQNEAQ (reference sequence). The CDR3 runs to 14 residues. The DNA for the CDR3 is TGTGCCAGCAGCTTACATTGGAGGCAAGAGACCCAGTACTTC. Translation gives CASSLHWRQETQYF. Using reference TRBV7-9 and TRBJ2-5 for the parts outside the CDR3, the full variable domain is DTGVSQNPRHKITKRGQNVTFRCDPISEHNRLYWYRQTLGQGPEFLTYFQNEAQLEKSRLLSDRFSAERPKGSFSTLEIQRTEQGDSAMYLCASSLHWRQETQYFGPGTRLLVL.

The CDR3 DNA reads as TGTGCCAGCAGCTCCGGGGGGGGTGGAGGCTACACCTTC. Amino acids: CASSSGGGGGYTF. The chain recombines TRBV7-2 with TRBJ1-2; maybe TRBD1 (5 bases). V lost 4 bases and J 8 bases, leaving 14 bases between the germline ends. The CDR3 is 13 residues long. Germline-derived CDR1 and CDR2 are SGHTA and FQGNSA.

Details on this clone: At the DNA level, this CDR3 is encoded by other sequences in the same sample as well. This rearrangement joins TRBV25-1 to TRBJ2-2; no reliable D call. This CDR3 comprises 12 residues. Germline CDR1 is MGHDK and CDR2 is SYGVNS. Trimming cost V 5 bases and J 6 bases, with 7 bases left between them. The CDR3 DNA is TGTGCCAGCAGTCCTAGAGCCGGGGAGCTGTTTTTT. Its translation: CASSPRAGELFF.

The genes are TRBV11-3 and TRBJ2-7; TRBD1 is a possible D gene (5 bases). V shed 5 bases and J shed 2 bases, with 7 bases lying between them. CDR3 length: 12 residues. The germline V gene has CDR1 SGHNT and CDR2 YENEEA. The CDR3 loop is CASSQGPYEQYF. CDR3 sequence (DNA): TGTGCCAGCAGCCAGGGCCCCTACGAGCAGTACTTC.

CDR3 nucleotide sequence: TGTGCCAGTAGTATAGGAATTGTTGAAGCTTTCTTT. Residues: CASSIGIVEAFF. The chain couples TRBV19 to TRBJ1-1; no definite D call. This CDR3 region has 12 residues. Looked up from germline, CDR1 is LNHDA and CDR2 is SQIVND (reference sequence). The germline V and J ends were trimmed by 1 base and 7 bases, with 7 bases remaining between them.

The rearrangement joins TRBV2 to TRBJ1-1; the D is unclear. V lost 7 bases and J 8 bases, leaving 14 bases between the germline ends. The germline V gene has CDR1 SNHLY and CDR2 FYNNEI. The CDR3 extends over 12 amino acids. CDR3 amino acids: CASIKDPDEAFF. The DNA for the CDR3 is TGTGCCAGCATCAAGGACCCGGACGAAGCTTTCTTT.

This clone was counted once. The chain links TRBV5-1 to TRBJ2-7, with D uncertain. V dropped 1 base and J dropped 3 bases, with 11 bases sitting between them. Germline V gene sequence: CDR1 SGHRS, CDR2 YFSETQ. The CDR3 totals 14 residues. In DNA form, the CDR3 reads TGCGCCAGCAGCTTGCAGGCCACAAACTACGAGCAGTACTTC. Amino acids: CASSLQATNYEQYF. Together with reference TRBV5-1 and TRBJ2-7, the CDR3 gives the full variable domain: KAGVTQTPRYLIKTRGQQVTLSCSPISGHRSVSWYQQTPGQGLQFLFEYFSETQRNKGNFPGRFSGRQFSNSRSEMNVSTLELGDSALYLCASSLQATNYEQYFGPGTRLTVT.